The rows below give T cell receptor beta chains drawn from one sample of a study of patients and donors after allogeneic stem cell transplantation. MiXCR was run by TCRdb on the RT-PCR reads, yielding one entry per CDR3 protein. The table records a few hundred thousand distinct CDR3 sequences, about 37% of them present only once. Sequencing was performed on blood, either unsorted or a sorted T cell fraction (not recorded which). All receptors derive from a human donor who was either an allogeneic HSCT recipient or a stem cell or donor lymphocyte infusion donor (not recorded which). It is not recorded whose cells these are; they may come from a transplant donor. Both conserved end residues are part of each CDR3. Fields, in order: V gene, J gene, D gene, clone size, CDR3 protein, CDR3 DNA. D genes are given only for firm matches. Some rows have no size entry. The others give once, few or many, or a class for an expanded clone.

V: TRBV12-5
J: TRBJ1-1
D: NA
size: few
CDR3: CASGLVYGGDTLTEAFF
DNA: TGTGCTAGTGGTTTGGTGTATGGGGGGGACACATTAACTGAAGCTTTCTTT

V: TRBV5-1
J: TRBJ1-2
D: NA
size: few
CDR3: CASSLGTALHGGYGYTF
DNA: TGCGCCAGCAGCTTGGGGACAGCGCTACATGGAGGGTATGGCTACACCTTC

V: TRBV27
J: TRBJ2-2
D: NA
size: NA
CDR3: CASSFLHTGELFF
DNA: TGTGCCAGCAGTTTCCTTCACACCGGAGAGCTGTTTTTT

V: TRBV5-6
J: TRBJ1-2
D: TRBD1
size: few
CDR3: CASSYRQGVNYGYTF
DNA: TGTGCCAGCAGCTATAGACAGGGCGTAAACTATGGCTACACCTTC

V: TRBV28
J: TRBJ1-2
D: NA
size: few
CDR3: CASSSRQWEGYTF
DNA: TGTGCCAGCAGTTCACGGCAGTGGGAGGGCTACACCTTC

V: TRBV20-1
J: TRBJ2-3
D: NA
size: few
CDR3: CSARAASLGGTQYF
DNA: TGCAGTGCTAGAGCGGCCAGTCTAGGAGGTACGCAGTATTTT

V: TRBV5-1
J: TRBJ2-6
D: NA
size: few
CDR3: CASSPGLPFSSGANVLTF
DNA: TGCGCCAGCAGCCCGGGACTCCCATTCAGCTCTGGGGCCAACGTCCTGACTTTC

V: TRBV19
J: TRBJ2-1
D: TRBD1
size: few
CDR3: CASSSGQGVNEQFF
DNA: TGTGCCAGTAGTTCGGGACAGGGGGTCAATGAGCAGTTCTTC

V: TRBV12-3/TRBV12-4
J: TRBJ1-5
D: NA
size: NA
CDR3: CASSFSGTLPQHF
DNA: TGTGCCAGCAGTTTCTCGGGGACTCTGCCCCAGCATTTT

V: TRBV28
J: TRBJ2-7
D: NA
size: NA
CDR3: CASSLFSLGQVHEQYF
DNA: TGTGCCAGCAGTTTATTTAGCCTTGGGCAGGTCCACGAGCAGTACTTC